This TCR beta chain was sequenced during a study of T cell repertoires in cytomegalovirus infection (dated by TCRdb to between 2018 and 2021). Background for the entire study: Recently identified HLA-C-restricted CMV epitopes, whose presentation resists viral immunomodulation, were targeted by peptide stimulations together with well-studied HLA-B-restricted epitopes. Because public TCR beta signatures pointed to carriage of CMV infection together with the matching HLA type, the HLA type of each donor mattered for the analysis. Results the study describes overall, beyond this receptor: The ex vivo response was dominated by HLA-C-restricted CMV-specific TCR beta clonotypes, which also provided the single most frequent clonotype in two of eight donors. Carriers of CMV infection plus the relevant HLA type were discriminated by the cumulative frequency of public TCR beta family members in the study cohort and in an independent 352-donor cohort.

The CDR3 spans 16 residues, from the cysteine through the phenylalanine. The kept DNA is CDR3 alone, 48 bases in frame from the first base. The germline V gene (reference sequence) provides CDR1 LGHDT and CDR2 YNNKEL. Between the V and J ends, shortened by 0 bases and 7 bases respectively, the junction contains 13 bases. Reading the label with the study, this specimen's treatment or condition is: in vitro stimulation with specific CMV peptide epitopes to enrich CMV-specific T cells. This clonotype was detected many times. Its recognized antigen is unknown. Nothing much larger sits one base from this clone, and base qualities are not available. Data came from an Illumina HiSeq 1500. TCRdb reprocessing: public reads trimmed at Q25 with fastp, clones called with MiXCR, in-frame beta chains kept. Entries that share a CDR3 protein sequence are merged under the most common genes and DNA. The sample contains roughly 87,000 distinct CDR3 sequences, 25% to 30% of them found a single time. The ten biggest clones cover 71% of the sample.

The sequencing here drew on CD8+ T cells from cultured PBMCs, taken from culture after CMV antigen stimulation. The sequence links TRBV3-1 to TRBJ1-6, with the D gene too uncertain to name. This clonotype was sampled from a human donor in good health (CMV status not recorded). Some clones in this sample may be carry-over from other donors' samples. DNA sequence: TGTGCCAGCAGCCAAGATATCGTGGGTCCAAATTCACCCCTCCACTTT. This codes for CASSQDIVGPNSPLHF.